These 9 T cell receptor beta chains were sequenced from one sample in a study of blood T cell repertoires in COVID-19. The table came from immunoSEQ multiplex PCR; TCRdb's copy has only in-frame clones and leaves some out. This sample carries 50,000 to 75,000 clones, 76% of them seen once, and the ten largest clones take 40% to 60%. Sequencing used peripheral blood. The receptors shown here come from a woman of 80 years or more with acute or convalescent COVID-19.

In its sample, this clone was seen a few times. The V call is TRBV5-4, the J call TRBJ1-2; 11 positions match TRBD1. V dropped 0 bases and J dropped 5; count of bases not matched to a gene: 6. The CDR3 is made up of 16 amino acids. Germline lookup yields CDR1 SGHNT and CDR2 YYREEE (reference sequence). In nucleotides, the CDR3 is TGTGCCAGCAGCTTGGGAGGACAGGGGGCATTTTATGGCTACACCTTC. As protein: CASSLGGQGAFYGYTF.

The chain uses TRBV27 and TRBJ1-1; tentatively, D is TRBD1 (5 bases). This CDR3 comprises 14 residues. Germline CDR1 MNHEY, CDR2 SMNVEV (reference sequence). V gave up 3 bases and J gave up 4 bases, with 12 bases separating them. The CDR3 nucleotides read TGTGCCAGCAGTTTTGGCGGGGGAAGCACTGAAGCTTTCTTT. Its translation is CASSFGGGSTEAFF.

The chain uses TRBV19 and TRBJ2-2; TRBD2 matches 12 bases. J gave up 7 bases and V 7 bases, and 13 bases lay outside the gene matches. Germline CDR1 is LNHDA and CDR2 is SQIVND (reference sequence). This CDR3 has 17 amino acids. CDR3 sequence (DNA): TGTGCCAGTATCTCAGGGGCTAGCGGGAGGGCCGACGGGGAGCTGTTTTTT. Translation gives CASISGASGRADGELFF.

V is TRBV6-5 and J is TRBJ2-5; 11 bases match TRBD1. The V and J ends lost 8 bases and 5 bases, in that order; junction bases with no gene match: 7. Per the germline V gene, CDR1 is MNHEY and CDR2 is SVGAGI. This CDR3 comprises 14 residues. DNA for the CDR3: TGTGCCAGCCTCCGGGACAGGGGGACCGAGACCCAGTACTTC. It encodes CASLRDRGTETQYF.

The chain is built from TRBV7-3 and TRBJ2-1; 9 bases line up with TRBD2. CDR3 length: 13 amino acids. The germline V gene encodes CDR1 SGHTA and CDR2 FQGTGA. V lost 4 bases and J lost 8; bases outside the gene matches: 3. CDR3 in DNA: TGTGCCAGCAGCTCGGGACTAGCCGATGAGCAGTTCTTC. This encodes CASSSGLADEQFF.

This clone appeared a few times. V usage is TRBV9 and J usage is TRBJ2-1, with 10 bases lining up with TRBD2. J was trimmed by 4 bases and V by 4 bases; bases with no gene match: 11. The CDR3 has 17 residues. Germline V gene sequence: CDR1 SGDLS, CDR2 YYNGEE. The CDR3 spells CASSSDSGRIPYNEQFF. The CDR3 DNA reads TGTGCCAGCAGCTCAGATAGCGGGAGGATCCCTTACAATGAGCAGTTCTTC.

The gene calls are TRBV24-1 and TRBJ1-1; the D gene is possibly TRBD1 (6 bases). The CDR3 has 14 residues. V lost 7 bases to trimming and J lost 0 bases, with 11 bases between them. CDR1 and CDR2 (germline): KGHDR, SFDVKD. The CDR3 region has the DNA TGTGCCACCAGCGAGACAGGAGTGAACACTGAAGCTTTCTTT. It translates to CATSETGVNTEAFF.

J is TRBJ1-5 and V is TRBV29-1; tentatively, D is TRBD1 (6 bases). Trimming removed 4 bases at V and 2 bases at J, with 12 bases between. Germline CDR1 is SQVTM and CDR2 is ANQGSEA. The CDR3 covers 14 residues. CDR3 sequence (DNA): TGCAGCGTTGGACAGGTTGGGGGCAATCAGCCCCAGCATTTT. It encodes CSVGQVGGNQPQHF.

This clone was detected a few times. The chain couples TRBV19 to TRBJ1-3, with D possibly being TRBD1 (6 bases). Trimming took 6 bases from V and 3 from J, leaving 12 bases between them. Per germline, CDR1 LNHDA and CDR2 SQIVND (reference sequence). There are 14 residues in the CDR3. Here the CDR3 DNA reads TGTGCCAGTAGCCCCGGGACAATTGGAAACACCATATATTTT. This sequence encodes CASSPGTIGNTIYF.